This TCR beta chain stems from a study of T cell responses to AZD1222 COVID-19 vaccine. The method was immunoSEQ multiplex PCR; TCRdb's version includes in-frame clones alone and lacks a portion of them. This sample has tens of thousands of clones; 80% occur once, and the top ten carry over 12%. The CDR3 extends over 14 amino acids. CDR1 and CDR2 from the germline V gene are ENHRY and SYGVKD. Trimming took 0 bases from V and 5 from J, leaving 10 bases between them. The sequence came from an adult who received the AZD1222 COVID-19 vaccine. Sequencing used peripheral blood, obtained 28 days after the second AZD1222 dose. The chain has TRBV10-3 and TRBJ1-1; D is unresolved. The CDR3 DNA sequence: TGTGCCATCAGTGAGTCGATGGGCGGGACTGAAGCTTTCTTT. It is translated as CAISESMGGTEAFF.